Listed here is a single TCR beta chain. The data originate from a study of blood T cell repertoires in COVID-19. The wider study: PBMCs, B-cell-depleted T cells, or T cells were the source of the cDNA or gDNA that made up the material.

Sequencing used immunoSEQ multiplex PCR; TCRdb keeps in-frame clones, though not all of them. The sample has 140,000 to 150,000 clones, 84% seen once. The CDR3 is 11 amino acids. The germline gives CDR1 SQVTM, CDR2 ANQGSEA. V gave up 7 bases and J gave up 7 bases, with 13 bases separating them. This chain joins TRBV29-1 and TRBJ1-2; D unresolved. The receptor was isolated from a woman aged 45-65 years who had been exposed to COVID-19. Sequencing input: PBMCs or T cells enriched from blood (not recorded which). The CDR3 DNA is TGCAGCGCCGAGGGTGGGCCTGGCTACACCTTC. Translation: CSAEGGPGYTF.